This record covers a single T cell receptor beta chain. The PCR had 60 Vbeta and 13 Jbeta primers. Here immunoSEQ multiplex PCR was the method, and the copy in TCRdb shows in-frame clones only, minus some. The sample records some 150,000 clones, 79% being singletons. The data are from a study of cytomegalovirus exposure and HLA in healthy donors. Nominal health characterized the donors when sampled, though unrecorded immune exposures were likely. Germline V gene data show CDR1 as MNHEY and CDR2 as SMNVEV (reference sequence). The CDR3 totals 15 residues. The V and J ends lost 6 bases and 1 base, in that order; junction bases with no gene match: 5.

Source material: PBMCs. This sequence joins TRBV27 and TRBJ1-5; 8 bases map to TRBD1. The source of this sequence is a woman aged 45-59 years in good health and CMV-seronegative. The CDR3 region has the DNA TGTGCCAGCAGCCCGGACAGGGTGAGCAATCAGCCCCAGCATTTT. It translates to CASSPDRVSNQPQHF.